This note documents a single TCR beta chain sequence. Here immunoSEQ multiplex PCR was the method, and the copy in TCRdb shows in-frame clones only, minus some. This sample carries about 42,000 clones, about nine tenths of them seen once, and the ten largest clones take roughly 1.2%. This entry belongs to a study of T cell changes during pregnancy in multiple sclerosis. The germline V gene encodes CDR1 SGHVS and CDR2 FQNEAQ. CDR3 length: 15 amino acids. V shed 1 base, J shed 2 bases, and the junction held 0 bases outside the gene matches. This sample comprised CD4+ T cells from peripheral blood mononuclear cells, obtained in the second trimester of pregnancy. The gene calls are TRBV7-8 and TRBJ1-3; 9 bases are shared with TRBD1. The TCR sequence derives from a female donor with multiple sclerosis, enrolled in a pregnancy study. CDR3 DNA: TGTGCCAGCAGCTTAGGGACAGGGGCTGGAAACACCATATATTTT. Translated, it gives CASSLGTGAGNTIYF. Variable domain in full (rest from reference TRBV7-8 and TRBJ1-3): GAGVSQSPRYKVAKRGQDVALRCDPISGHVSLFWYQQALGQGPEFLTYFQNEAQLDKSGLPSDRFFAERPEGSVSTLKIQRTQQEDSAVYLCASSLGTGAGNTIYFGEGSWLTVV.